This TCR beta chain came from a study of PD-1 blockade in classical Hodgkin lymphoma. The time point denotes: cycle 4 day 1 (C4D1), after 5 to 7 weeks of nivolumab. Every one of the patients relapsed after autologous stem cell transplantation (brentuximab vedotin exposure was variable). Profiled with immunoSEQ multiplex PCR; TCRdb holds only in-frame clones, not every one. Of some 95,000 clones listed, less than 95% are singletons. The CDR3 is 16 amino acids. Germline V lookup: CDR1 SEHNR, CDR2 FQNEAQ (reference sequence). Germline trimming cut 5 bases from V and 8 bases from J; bases unmatched to any gene: 10.

Sample: peripheral blood mononuclear cells (PBMCs), taken before the fourth cycle of nivolumab. The clonotype originates from a human donor with classical Hodgkin lymphoma. The gene calls are TRBV7-9 and TRBJ2-2, with 11 bases identical to TRBD1. The CDR3 here is CASSATKGQGAGELFF. CDR3 DNA sequence: TGTGCCAGCAGCGCTACTAAAGGACAGGGGGCGGGGGAGCTGTTTTTT.